The 21 T cell receptor beta chains in this list originate from one sample, sequenced in a study of blood T cell repertoires in COVID-19. Using immunoSEQ multiplex PCR, the repertoire was profiled, and TCRdb retains in-frame clones only, with some absent. The sample holds 30,000 or so clones, roughly nine tenths seen once. Sequencing used peripheral blood. These receptors were taken from a human donor with active COVID-19. The donor label of this sample is uncertain.

The V call is TRBV27, the J call TRBJ1-1; perhaps TRBD1 as D (6 bases). The CDR3 runs to 12 residues. The germline V and J ends were trimmed by 11 bases and 4 bases, with 14 bases remaining between them. Germline V lookup: CDR1 MNHEY, CDR2 SMNVEV (reference sequence). This CDR3 reads CAPPGGGTEAFF. CDR3 in DNA: TGTGCCCCCCCGGGGGGCGGCACTGAAGCTTTCTTT.

Here the CDR3 reads CASSLGLAGVSSTDTQYF. Here the CDR3 DNA reads TGCGCCAGCAGCTTGGGACTAGCGGGGGTGTCTAGCACAGATACGCAGTATTTT. J is TRBJ2-3 and V is TRBV5-1; 12 bases map to TRBD2. CDR1 and CDR2 (germline): SGHRS, YFSETQ. The V gene end was trimmed by 0 bases and the J gene end by 0 bases; junction bases not matched to a gene: 5. CDR3 length: 18 residues.

This clone was counted a single time. This rearrangement joins TRBV9 to TRBJ2-7, with 13 bases lining up with TRBD2. Germline-derived CDR1 and CDR2 are SGDLS and YYNGEE. Trimming cost V 0 bases and J 6 bases; bases outside gene matches: 3. This CDR3 region has 15 residues. CDR3 sequence (DNA): TGTGCCAGCAGCGTAGGGACTAGCGGGAGCGCCGAGCAGTACTTC. As protein: CASSVGTSGSAEQYF.

The gene calls are TRBV9 and TRBJ1-4; D is possibly TRBD1 (6 bases). Trimming removed 1 base at V and 4 bases at J, with 8 bases between. CDR3 length: 14 amino acids. Germline loops: CDR1 SGDLS, CDR2 YYNGEE. This CDR3 reads CASSVRGGNEKLFF. The CDR3 bases are TGTGCCAGCAGCGTACGAGGGGGTAATGAAAAACTGTTTTTT. Full variable domain (remainder filled in from reference TRBV9 and TRBJ1-4): DSGVTQTPKHLITATGQRVTLRCSPRSGDLSVYWYQQSLDQGLQFLIQYYNGEERAKGNILERFSAQQFPDLHSELNLSSLELGDSALYFCASSVRGGNEKLFFGSGTQLSVL.

This sequence joins TRBV27 and TRBJ1-2; 9 bases align to TRBD1. The CDR3 sequence is 19 residues long. V shed 5 bases and J 4 bases; nucleotides not matched to a gene: 20. Germline CDR1 and CDR2: MNHEY and SMNVEV (reference sequence). The CDR3 region has the DNA TGTGCCAGCAGTCCCCTCCGACCGGGACAGGGTAATAAGCGCTATGGCTACACCTTC. Its translation: CASSPLRPGQGNKRYGYTF.

The table lists this clone with a few counts. The chain recombines TRBV2 with TRBJ1-5; the D is unclear. Trimming took off 8 bases at V and 3 bases at J, with 5 bases between the two ends. Per the germline V gene, CDR1 is SNHLY and CDR2 is FYNNEI. This CDR3 has 11 residues. The CDR3 protein is CASGFNQPQHF. The CDR3 DNA reads TGTGCCAGCGGCTTCAATCAGCCCCAGCATTTT.

The chain has TRBV29-1 and TRBJ1-6; D remains unclear. V dropped 3 bases and J dropped 10 bases, with 13 bases sitting between them. Germline assignment: CDR1 SQVTM and CDR2 ANQGSEA. This CDR3 has 13 amino acids. The CDR3 DNA is TGCAGCGTTGACGGGGTGGGCAGATCACCCCTCCACTTT. Translation gives CSVDGVGRSPLHF.

This chain uses TRBV9 with TRBJ2-5; tentatively, D is TRBD2 (7 bases). The CDR3 is made up of 15 amino acids. Per germline, CDR1 SGDLS and CDR2 YYNGEE. V was clipped by 0 bases and J by 4 bases, with 13 bases between them. The CDR3 loop reads CASSVDGGGLETQYF. Here the CDR3 DNA reads TGTGCCAGCAGCGTAGATGGGGGGGGCTTAGAGACCCAGTACTTC.

V is TRBV7-2 and J is TRBJ1-4; 9 bases align to TRBD1. CDR3 length: 17 residues. The V segment lost 5 bases and the J segment 4 bases; nucleotides outside the gene matches: 11. CDR1 is SGHTA, CDR2 FQGNSA, per germline. Written as DNA, the CDR3 is TGTGCCAGCAGCCTGGGGGTGATGACAGGGGGTAATGAAAAACTGTTTTTT. Protein product: CASSLGVMTGGNEKLFF.

This clone was detected once. The genes are TRBV19 and TRBJ2-5; 7 positions match TRBD1. The CDR3 sequence is 15 residues long. With 1 base clipped from V and 3 bases from J, the junction kept 5 bases outside the gene matches. CDR1 LNHDA and CDR2 SQIVND come from the germline V gene (reference sequence). CDR3 in amino acids: CASSIGRTGEETQYF. The CDR3 DNA follows: TGTGCCAGTAGTATAGGAAGGACAGGCGAAGAGACCCAGTACTTC.

The chain is built from TRBV10-3 and TRBJ1-5; the match to TRBD1 covers 8 bases. In germline, CDR1 is ENHRY, CDR2 SYGVKD. The CDR3 has 15 amino acids. Trimming cost V 10 bases and J 3 bases; bases outside gene matches: 11. CDR3: CATRGQELVNQPQHF. CDR3 nucleotides: TGTGCCACGAGGGGACAGGAGCTGGTCAATCAGCCCCAGCATTTT.

J is TRBJ1-6 and V is TRBV4-3, with D uncertain. Trimming took off 0 bases at V and 8 bases at J, with 11 bases between the two ends. Per the germline V gene, CDR1 is LGHNA and CDR2 is YSLEER. The CDR3 runs 15 residues. This CDR3 is CASSQDPGRDSPLHF. CDR3 DNA: TGCGCCAGCAGCCAAGATCCGGGAAGAGATTCACCCCTCCACTTT.

This chain connects TRBV6-2 or TRBV6-3 to TRBJ2-3; 10 positions agree with TRBD2. J gave up 0 bases and V 4 bases, and 4 bases lay outside the gene matches. The CDR3 runs to 16 residues. Germline V gene data show CDR1 as MNHEY and CDR2 as SVGEGT. This chain's CDR3 is CASSLTSGLSTDTQYF. DNA for the CDR3: TGTGCCAGCAGTTTGACTAGCGGGCTTAGCACAGATACGCAGTATTTT.

Details on this clone: At one end, the junction sequence differs from germline, possibly due to a read error. The chain combines TRBV7-7 with TRBJ2-7; 8 bases line up with TRBD1. The CDR3 runs to 13 residues. Germline-derived CDR1 and CDR2 are SSHAT and FNYEAQ (reference sequence). CDR3 coding DNA: TGTGCTAGCAGTCGACAGGGGTCCTACGAGCAGTACTTC. Its protein product is CASSRQGSYEQYF.

J is TRBJ1-3 and V is TRBV9; D gene unclear. This CDR3 has 16 amino acids. From germline, CDR1 is SGDLS and CDR2 YYNGEE. The V end was cut by 0 bases, the J end by 0 bases, with 10 bases between. CDR3 coding DNA: TGTGCCAGCAGCGTAGGCGTGAGAAGCTCTGGAAACACCATATATTTT. As protein: CASSVGVRSSGNTIYF.

The genes are TRBV28 and TRBJ1-5; 7 nucleotides line up with TRBD1. V dropped 5 bases and J dropped 6; count of bases not matched to a gene: 4. There are 13 residues in the CDR3. In germline, CDR1 is MDHEN, CDR2 SYDVKM. Here the CDR3 reads CASSRQGRQPQHF. CDR3 DNA: TGTGCCAGCAGTCGACAGGGACGTCAGCCCCAGCATTTT.

This chain uses TRBV6-2 or TRBV6-3 with TRBJ2-1; D is ambiguous. The germline V and J ends were trimmed by 1 base and 5 bases, with 3 bases remaining between them. Germline CDR1 and CDR2: MNHEY and SVGEGT. The CDR3 covers 12 residues. For the CDR3, the DNA is TGTGCCAGCAGTTACTGGCACAATGAGCAGTTCTTC. Translation: CASSYWHNEQFF.

The V and J genes are TRBV5-5 and TRBJ2-1, with D perhaps TRBD1 (5 bases). V lost 0 bases to trimming and J lost 6 bases, with 16 bases between them. The CDR3 is made up of 16 amino acids. Germline loops: CDR1 SGHKS, CDR2 YYEKEE (reference sequence). The CDR3 here is CASSLELGRVGNEQFF. For the CDR3, the DNA is TGTGCCAGCAGCTTGGAATTGGGCAGGGTCGGCAATGAGCAGTTCTTC.

This clone was found a few times. The chain combines TRBV7-9 with TRBJ1-2, with TRBD1 matching 7 bases. The CDR3 sequence is 14 residues long. Germline V gene sequence: CDR1 SEHNR, CDR2 FQNEAQ (reference sequence). The V segment lost 0 bases and the J segment 7 bases; nucleotides outside the gene matches: 5. CDR3 nucleotide sequence: TGTGCCAGCAGCTTAGCAGGGGGCGATGGTGGCTACACCTTC. Protein: CASSLAGGDGGYTF.

This rearrangement joins TRBV2 to TRBJ2-1; 7 bases line up with TRBD1. The CDR3 sequence is 15 residues long. Per the germline V gene, CDR1 is SNHLY and CDR2 is FYNNEI. With V trimmed by 8 bases and J by 4 bases, 11 bases remained unmatched. The CDR3 region has the DNA TGTGCCAGCTACCGGGACAGAAGTTTTTACAATGAGCAGTTCTTC. Its protein product is CASYRDRSFYNEQFF.

The chain links TRBV6-5 to TRBJ1-6; possibly TRBD1 for D (6 bases). With 7 bases removed from V and 8 bases from J, the gap between germline ends came to 18 bases. Germline CDR1 and CDR2: MNHEY and SVGAGI. The length of the CDR3 is 15 residues. CDR3 loop: CASKSEGGGYSPLHF. Written as DNA, the CDR3 is TGTGCCAGCAAATCAGAGGGAGGGGGTTATTCACCCCTCCACTTT.